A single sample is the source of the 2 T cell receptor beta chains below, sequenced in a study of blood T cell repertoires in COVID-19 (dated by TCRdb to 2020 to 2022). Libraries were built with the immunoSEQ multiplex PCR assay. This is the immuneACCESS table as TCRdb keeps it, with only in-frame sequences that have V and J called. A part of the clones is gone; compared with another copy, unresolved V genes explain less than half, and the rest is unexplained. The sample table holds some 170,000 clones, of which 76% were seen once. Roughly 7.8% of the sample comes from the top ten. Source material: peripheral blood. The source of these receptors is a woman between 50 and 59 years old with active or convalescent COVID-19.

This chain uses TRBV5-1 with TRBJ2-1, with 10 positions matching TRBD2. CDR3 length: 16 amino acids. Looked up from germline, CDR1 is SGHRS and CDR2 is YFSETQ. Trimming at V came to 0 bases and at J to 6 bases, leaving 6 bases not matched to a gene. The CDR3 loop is CASSLVPSGGLNEQFF. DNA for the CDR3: TGCGCCAGCAGCTTGGTTCCTAGCGGGGGCCTCAATGAGCAGTTCTTC.

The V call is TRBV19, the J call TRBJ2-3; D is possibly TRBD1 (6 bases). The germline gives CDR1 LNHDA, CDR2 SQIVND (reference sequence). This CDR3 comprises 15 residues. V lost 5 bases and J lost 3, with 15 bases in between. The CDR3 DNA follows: TGTGCCAGTAGTTCACAGGGAAGAGTAACAGATACGCAGTATTTT. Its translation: CASSSQGRVTDTQYF.